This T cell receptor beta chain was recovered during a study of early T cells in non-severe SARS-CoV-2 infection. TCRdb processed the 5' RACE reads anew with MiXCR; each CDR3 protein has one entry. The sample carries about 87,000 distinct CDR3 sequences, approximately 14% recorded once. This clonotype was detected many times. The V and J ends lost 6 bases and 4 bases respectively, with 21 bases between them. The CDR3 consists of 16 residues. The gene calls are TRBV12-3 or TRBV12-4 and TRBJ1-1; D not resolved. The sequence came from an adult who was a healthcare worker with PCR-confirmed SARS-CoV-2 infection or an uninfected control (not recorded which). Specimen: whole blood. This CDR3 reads CASSPKGSGVGTEAFF. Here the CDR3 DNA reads TGTGCCAGCAGCCCAAAAGGGTCCGGGGTCGGCACTGAAGCTTTCTTT.